This TCR beta chain was documented in a study of blood T cell repertoires in COVID-19. Germline CDR1 MNHEY, CDR2 SMNVEV (reference sequence). The CDR3 covers 15 residues. Trimming left V 3 bases short and J 0 bases short, with 9 bases between. Measured with immunoSEQ multiplex PCR; TCRdb has only the in-frame clones, and not every one. This table has roughly 74,000 clones, roughly 86% appearing once. Sequenced sample: peripheral blood. This chain joins TRBV27 and TRBJ2-1; D unclear. The TCR originated in a man in his 70s with acute or convalescent COVID-19. The CDR3, as DNA: TGTGCCAGCAGTTTCGACATCAGCTCCTACAATGAGCAGTTCTTC. Residues: CASSFDISSYNEQFF.